What follows is one TCR beta chain and its context. These data are taken from a study of blood T cell repertoires in COVID-19. For the study at large: Acute and convalescent COVID-19 samples came from the United States, Italy and Spain. T cells, B-cell-depleted T cells, or PBMCs supplied cDNA or gDNA.

After removal of 5 bases from V and 7 bases from J, the junction contained 14 bases not matched to a gene. There are 16 residues in the CDR3. Germline lookup yields CDR1 LNHDA and CDR2 SQIVND (reference sequence). Sequenced by immunoSEQ multiplex PCR; TCRdb stores in-frame clones only, minus some. The top ten hold approximately 9% of the sample, which has about 260,000 clones, nearly 85% seen once. The sequence was collected from a human donor in a cohort sampled during active COVID-19. V gene TRBV19 combines with J gene TRBJ2-7; TRBD1 matches 10 bases. Source material: peripheral blood. The CDR3 spells CASSEPGTGAFAEQYF. In DNA form, the CDR3 reads TGTGCCAGTAGTGAGCCCGGGACAGGGGCCTTTGCGGAGCAGTACTTC.